The clone carrying this TCR beta chain was detected many times. The library was built from about 400 ng RNA with molecular barcoded adaptors for alpha/delta and beta/gamma chains. TCRdb recomputed calls from the reads with MiXCR, one row per CDR3 protein. The sample contains more than 45,000 distinct CDR3 sequences, roughly 12% of which appear only once. The sample is drawn from a study of read filtering for tumor transcriptome and immune sequencing. The CDR3 is 18 residues long. The receptor was derived from a donor aged 40 or over with multiple myeloma. The source material was a population of CD138-negative cells sorted from bone marrow. The chain uses TRBV12-2 and TRBJ1-4; TRBD1, the D gene given by the table, was not confirmed from the DNA. TRBV12-2 is designated a pseudogene. The DNA for the CDR3 is TGTGCAAGTCGCTCGCGTCCGGGACAGGGGGCGCCAAGGGAAAAACTGTTTTTT. This sequence encodes CASRSRPGQGAPREKLFF.